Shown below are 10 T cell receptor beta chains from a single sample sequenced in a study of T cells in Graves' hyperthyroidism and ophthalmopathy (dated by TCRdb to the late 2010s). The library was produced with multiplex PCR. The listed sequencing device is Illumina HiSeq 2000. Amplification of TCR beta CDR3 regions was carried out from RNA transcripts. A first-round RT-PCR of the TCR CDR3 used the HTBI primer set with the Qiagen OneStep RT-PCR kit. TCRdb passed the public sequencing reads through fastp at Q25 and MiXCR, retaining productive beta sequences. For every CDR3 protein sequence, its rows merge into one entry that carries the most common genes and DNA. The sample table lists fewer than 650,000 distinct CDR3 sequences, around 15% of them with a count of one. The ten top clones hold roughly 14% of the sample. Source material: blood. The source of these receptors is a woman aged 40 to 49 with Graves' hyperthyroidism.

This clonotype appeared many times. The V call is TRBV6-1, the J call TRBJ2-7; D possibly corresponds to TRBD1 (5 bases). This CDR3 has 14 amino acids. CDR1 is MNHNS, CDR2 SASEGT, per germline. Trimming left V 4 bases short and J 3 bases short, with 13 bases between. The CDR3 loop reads CASSAGHRNYEQYF. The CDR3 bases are TGTGCCAGCAGTGCAGGGCATCGGAACTACGAGCAGTACTTC.

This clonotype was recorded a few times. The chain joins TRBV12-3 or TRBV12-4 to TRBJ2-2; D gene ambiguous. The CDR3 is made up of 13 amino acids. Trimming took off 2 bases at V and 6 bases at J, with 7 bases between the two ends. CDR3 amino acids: CASSLTAPGELFF. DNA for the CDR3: TGTGCCAGCAGTTTAACAGCGCCCGGGGAGCTGTTTTTT.

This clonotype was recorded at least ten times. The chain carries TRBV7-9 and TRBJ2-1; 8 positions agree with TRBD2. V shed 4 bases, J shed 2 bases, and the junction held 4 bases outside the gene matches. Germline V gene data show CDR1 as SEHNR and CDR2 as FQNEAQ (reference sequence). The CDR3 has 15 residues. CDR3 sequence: CASSSAGVPYNEQFF. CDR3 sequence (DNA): TGTGCCAGCAGCTCAGCGGGAGTTCCCTACAATGAGCAGTTCTTC.

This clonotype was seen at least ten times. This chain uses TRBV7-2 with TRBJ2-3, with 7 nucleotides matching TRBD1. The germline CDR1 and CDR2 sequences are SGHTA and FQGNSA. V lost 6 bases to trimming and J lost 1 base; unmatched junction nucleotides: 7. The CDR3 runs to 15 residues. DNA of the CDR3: TGTGCCAGCAGATACAGGGGTAAGGGCACAGATACGCAGTATTTT. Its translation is CASRYRGKGTDTQYF.

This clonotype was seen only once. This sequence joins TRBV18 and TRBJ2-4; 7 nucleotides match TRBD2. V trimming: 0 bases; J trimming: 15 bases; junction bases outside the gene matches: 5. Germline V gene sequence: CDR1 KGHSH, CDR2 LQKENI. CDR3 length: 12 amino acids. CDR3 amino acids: CASSPPGGQGYF. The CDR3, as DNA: TGTGCCAGCTCACCACCGGGAGGGCAGGGGTACTTC.

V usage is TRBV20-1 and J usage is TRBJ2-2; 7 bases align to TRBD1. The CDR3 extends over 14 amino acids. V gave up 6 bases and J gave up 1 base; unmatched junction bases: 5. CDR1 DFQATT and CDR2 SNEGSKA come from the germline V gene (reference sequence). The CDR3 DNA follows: TGCAGTGCGTCCGGGACAGAGAACACCGGGGAGCTGTTTTTT. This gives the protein CSASGTENTGELFF.

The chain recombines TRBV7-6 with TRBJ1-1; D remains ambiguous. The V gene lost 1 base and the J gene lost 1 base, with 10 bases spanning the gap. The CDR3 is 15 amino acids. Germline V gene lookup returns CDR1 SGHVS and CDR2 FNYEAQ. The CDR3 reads CASSLEAEANTEAFF. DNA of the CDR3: TGTGCCAGCAGCTTAGAGGCAGAGGCGAACACTGAAGCTTTCTTT.

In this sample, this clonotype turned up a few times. CDR3 sequence reads: CASSLAGVANYGYTF. The CDR3 DNA reads as TGCGCCAGCAGCTTGGCTGGCGTAGCTAACTATGGCTACACCTTC. The gene calls are TRBV5-1 and TRBJ1-2; unclear D gene. The V gene's germline CDR1 is SGHRS and CDR2 YFSETQ. Trimming left V 0 bases short and J 0 bases short, with 9 bases between. CDR3 length: 15 residues. The variable domain in full, with the rest retrieved from reference TRBV5-1 and TRBJ1-2, is KAGVTQTPRYLIKTRGQQVTLSCSPISGHRSVSWYQQTPGQGLQFLFEYFSETQRNKGNFPGRFSGRQFSNSRSEMNVSTLELGDSALYLCASSLAGVANYGYTFGSGTRLTVV.

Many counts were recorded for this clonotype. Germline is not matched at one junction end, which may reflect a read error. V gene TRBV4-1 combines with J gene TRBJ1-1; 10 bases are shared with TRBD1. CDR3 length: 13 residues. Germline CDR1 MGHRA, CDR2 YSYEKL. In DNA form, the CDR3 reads TGTGCCAGCAGTGGACAGGGGGACACTGAAGCTTTCTTT. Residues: CASSGQGDTEAFF.

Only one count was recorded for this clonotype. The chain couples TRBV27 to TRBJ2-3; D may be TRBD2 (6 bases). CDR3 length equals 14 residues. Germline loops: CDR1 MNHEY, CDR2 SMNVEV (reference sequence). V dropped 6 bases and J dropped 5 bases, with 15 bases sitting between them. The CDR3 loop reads CASSLVAGLDTQYF. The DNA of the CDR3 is TGTGCCAGCAGCCTTGTTGCGGGATTAGATACGCAGTATTTT.